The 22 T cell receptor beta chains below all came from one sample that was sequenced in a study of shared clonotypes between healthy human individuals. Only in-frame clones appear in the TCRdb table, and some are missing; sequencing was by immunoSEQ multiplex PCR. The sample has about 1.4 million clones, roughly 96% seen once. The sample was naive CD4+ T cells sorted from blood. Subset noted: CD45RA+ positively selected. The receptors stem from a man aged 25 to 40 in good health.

The CDR3 DNA reads as TGTGCCAGCTCACCCGGACGGGGATATAGCAATCAGCCCCAGCATTTT. Its protein product is CASSPGRGYSNQPQHF. The V and J genes are TRBV18 and TRBJ1-5, with D unresolved. Germline V CDR1 and CDR2: KGHSH, LQKENI. V shed 3 bases and J shed 0 bases, with 12 bases lying between them. The CDR3 contains 16 residues.

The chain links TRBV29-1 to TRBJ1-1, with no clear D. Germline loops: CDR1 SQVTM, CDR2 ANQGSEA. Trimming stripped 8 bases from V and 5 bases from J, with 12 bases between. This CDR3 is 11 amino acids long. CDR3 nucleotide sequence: TGCAGCCACGGGGAGGGTACTGAAGCTTTCTTT. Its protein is CSHGEGTEAFF.

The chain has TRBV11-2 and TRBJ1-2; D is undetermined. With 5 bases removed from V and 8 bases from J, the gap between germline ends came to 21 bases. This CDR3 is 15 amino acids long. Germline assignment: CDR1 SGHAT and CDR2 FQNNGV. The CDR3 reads CASSLAQVITQGYTF. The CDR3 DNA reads TGTGCCAGCAGCCTAGCCCAGGTGATTACGCAGGGCTACACCTTC.

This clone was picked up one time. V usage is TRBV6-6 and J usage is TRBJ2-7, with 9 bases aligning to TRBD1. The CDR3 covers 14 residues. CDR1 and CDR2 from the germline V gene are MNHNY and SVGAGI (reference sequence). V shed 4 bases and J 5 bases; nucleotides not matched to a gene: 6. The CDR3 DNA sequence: TGTGCCAGCAGTTTTGGGACAGGGCTCAACGAGCAGTACTTC. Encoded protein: CASSFGTGLNEQYF.

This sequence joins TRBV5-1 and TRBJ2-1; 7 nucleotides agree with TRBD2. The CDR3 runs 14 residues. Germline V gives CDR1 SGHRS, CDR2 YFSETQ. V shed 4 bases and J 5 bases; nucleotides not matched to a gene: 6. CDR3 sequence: CASSRDGGNNEQFF. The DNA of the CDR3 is TGCGCCAGCAGCCGGGACGGGGGGAACAATGAGCAGTTCTTC. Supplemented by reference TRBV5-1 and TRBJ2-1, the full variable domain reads KAGVTQTPRYLIKTRGQQVTLSCSPISGHRSVSWYQQTPGQGLQFLFEYFSETQRNKGNFPGRFSGRQFSNSRSEMNVSTLELGDSALYLCASSRDGGNNEQFFGPGTRLTVL.

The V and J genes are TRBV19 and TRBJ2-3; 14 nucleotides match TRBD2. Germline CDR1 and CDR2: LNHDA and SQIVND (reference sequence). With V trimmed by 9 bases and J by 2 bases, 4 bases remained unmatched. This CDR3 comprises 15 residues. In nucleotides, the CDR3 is TGTGCCAGCGGACTAGCGGGAGGAAACACAGATACGCAGTATTTT. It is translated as CASGLAGGNTDTQYF.

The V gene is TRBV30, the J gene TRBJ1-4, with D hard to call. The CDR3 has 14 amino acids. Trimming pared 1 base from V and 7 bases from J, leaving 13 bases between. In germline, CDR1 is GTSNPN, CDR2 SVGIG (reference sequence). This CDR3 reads CAWSGPPLAEKLFF. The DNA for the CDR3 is TGTGCCTGGAGTGGCCCCCCGTTAGCTGAAAAACTGTTTTTT.

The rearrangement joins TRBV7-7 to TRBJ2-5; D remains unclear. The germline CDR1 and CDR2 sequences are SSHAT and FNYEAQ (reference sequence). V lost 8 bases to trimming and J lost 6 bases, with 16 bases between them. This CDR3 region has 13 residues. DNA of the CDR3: TGTGCCAGCCAAAGCGTCCTTGGAAAGACCCAGTACTTC. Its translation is CASQSVLGKTQYF.

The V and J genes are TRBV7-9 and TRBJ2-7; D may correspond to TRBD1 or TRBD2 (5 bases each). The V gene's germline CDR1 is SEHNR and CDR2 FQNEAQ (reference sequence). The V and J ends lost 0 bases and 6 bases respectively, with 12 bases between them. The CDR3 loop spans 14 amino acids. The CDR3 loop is CASSLAGTLFEQYF. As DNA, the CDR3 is TGTGCCAGCAGCTTAGCGGGGACCCTGTTCGAGCAGTACTTC.

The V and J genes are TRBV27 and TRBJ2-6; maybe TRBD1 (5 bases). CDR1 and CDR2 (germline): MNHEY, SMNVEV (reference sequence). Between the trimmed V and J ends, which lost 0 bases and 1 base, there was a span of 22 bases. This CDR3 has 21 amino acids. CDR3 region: CASSLSRAERRGSSGANVLTF. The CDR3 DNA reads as TGTGCCAGCAGTTTATCGAGAGCTGAAAGAAGGGGTAGTTCTGGGGCCAACGTCCTGACTTTC.

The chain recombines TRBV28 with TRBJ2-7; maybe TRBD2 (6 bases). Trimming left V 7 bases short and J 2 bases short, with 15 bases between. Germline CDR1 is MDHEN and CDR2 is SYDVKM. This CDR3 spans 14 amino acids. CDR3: CASTPFRGTYEQYF. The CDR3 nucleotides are TGTGCCAGCACTCCTTTCCGCGGGACCTACGAGCAGTACTTC.

DNA of the CDR3: TGTGCCAGCAGCTTCACAGGGGTTTCAAATGGCTACACCTTC. It translates to CASSFTGVSNGYTF. The V and J genes are TRBV11-2 and TRBJ1-2, with TRBD1 identical over 7 bases. The CDR3 spans 14 residues. V was pared by 3 bases and J by 6 bases, with 7 bases of the junction left unmatched. The V gene's germline CDR1 is SGHAT and CDR2 FQNNGV.

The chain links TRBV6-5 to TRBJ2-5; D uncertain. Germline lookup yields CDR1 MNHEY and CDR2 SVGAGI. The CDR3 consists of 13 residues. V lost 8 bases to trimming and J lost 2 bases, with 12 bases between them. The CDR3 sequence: CASSRAVQETQYF. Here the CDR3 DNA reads TGTGCCAGCTCAAGGGCAGTACAAGAGACCCAGTACTTC.

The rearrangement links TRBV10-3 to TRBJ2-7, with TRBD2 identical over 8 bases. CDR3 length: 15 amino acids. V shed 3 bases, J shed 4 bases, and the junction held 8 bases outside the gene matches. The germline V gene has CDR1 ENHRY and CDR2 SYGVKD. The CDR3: CAISEGTGGPYEQYF. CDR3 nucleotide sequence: TGTGCCATCAGTGAAGGTACGGGAGGGCCTTACGAGCAGTACTTC.

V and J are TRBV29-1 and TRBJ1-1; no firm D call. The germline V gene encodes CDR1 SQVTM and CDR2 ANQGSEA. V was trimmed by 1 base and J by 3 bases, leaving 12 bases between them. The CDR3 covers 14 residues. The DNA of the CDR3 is TGCAGCGTTGAAGTTTTGGGAAGGTACACTGAAGCTTTCTTT. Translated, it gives CSVEVLGRYTEAFF.

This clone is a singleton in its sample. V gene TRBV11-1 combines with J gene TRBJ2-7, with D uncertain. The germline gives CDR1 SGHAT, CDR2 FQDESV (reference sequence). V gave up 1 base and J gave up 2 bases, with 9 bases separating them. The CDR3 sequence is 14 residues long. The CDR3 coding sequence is TGTGCCAGCAGCTTAGGCCCGCCCCCCTACGAGCAGTACTTC. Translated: CASSLGPPPYEQYF.

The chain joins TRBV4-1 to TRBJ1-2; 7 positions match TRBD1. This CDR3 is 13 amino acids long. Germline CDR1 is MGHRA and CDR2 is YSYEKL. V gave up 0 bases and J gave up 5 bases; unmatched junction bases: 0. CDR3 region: CASSQETGYGYTF. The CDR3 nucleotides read TGCGCCAGCAGCCAAGAGACAGGGTATGGCTACACCTTC.

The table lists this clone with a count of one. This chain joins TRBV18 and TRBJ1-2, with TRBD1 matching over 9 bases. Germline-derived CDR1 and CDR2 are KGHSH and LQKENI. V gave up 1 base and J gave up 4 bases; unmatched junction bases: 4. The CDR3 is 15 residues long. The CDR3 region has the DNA TGTGCCAGCTCACCACTCGACAGGGGGTCCTATGGCTACACCTTC. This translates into CASSPLDRGSYGYTF.

The CDR3: CASSPGVGDTQYF. As DNA, the CDR3 is TGTGCCAGCAGCCCAGGGGTGGGGGATACGCAGTATTTT. This chain joins TRBV7-9 and TRBJ2-3; D may be TRBD1 (6 bases). Trimming took 5 bases from V and 6 from J, leaving 12 bases between them. Germline CDR1 SEHNR, CDR2 FQNEAQ (reference sequence). This CDR3 is 13 amino acids long.

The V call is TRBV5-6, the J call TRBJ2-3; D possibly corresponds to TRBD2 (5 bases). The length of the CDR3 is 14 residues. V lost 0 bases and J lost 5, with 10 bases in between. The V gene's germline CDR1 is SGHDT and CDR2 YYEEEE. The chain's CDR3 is CASSLERAEDTQYF. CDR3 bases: TGTGCCAGCAGCTTGGAGAGGGCTGAAGATACGCAGTATTTT.

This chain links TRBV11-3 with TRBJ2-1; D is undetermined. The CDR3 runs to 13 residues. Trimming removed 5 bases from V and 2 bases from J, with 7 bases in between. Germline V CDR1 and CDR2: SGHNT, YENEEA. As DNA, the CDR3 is TGTGCCAGCAGCCCGAGCACCTACAATGAGCAGTTCTTC. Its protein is CASSPSTYNEQFF.

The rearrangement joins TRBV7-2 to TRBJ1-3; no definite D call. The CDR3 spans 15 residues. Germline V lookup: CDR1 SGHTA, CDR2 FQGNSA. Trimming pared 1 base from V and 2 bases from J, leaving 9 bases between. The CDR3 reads CASSLEALTGNTIYF. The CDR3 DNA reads TGTGCCAGCAGCTTAGAGGCTCTAACTGGAAACACCATATATTTT.